Following are 31 T cell receptor beta chains from one sample sequenced in a study of OX40 agonist ivuxolimab in advanced cancers. The method behind the library was the immunoSEQ multiplex PCR assay. TCRdb holds this immuneACCESS table with in-frame rearrangements only. Some clones are missing; in checked studies, unresolved V genes explain under half, and the rest has no known cause. For this sample the table gives approximately 44,000 clones, of which around 85% were detected only once. The ten biggest clones cover 0.3% to 0.45% of the sample. The sample in question was CD4+ or CD8+ T cells sorted from blood, obtained in a trial of the OX40 agonist ivuxolimab. The receptors here all came from an adult with an advanced solid tumor such as melanoma, head and neck, liver or kidney cancer.

On this clone: The same CDR3 also results from other DNA sequences found in this sample. The V and J genes are TRBV7-9 and TRBJ1-4, with D possibly being TRBD1 (5 bases). V was trimmed by 2 bases and J by 5 bases, leaving 9 bases between them. The CDR3 consists of 14 residues. The germline V gene has CDR1 SEHNR and CDR2 FQNEAQ (reference sequence). CDR3 in DNA: TGTGCCAGCAGCTTACAGGGAGGGAATGAAAAACTGTTTTTT. Protein: CASSLQGGNEKLFF.

J is TRBJ2-6 and V is TRBV7-6; D perhaps matches TRBD1 (6 bases). Trimming took 5 bases from V and 1 from J, leaving 12 bases between them. This CDR3 contains 16 residues. Germline values: CDR1 SGHVS, CDR2 FNYEAQ. DNA for the CDR3: TGTGCCAGCAGCCCAAGAAGGGGGTCTGGGGCCAACGTCCTGACTTTC. Protein: CASSPRRGSGANVLTF. The full variable domain, completed using reference TRBV7-6 and TRBJ2-6, is GAGVSQSPRYKVTKRGQDVALRCDPISGHVSLYWYRQALGQGPEFLTYFNYEAQQDKSGLPNDRFSAERPEGSISTLTIQRTEQRDSAMYRCASSPRRGSGANVLTFGAGSRLTVL.

This clone appeared a few times. The V call is TRBV4-1, the J call TRBJ2-4, with D perhaps TRBD2 (6 bases). This CDR3 is 17 amino acids long. Germline CDR1 and CDR2: MGHRA and YSYEKL. The V gene lost 4 bases and the J gene lost 3 bases, with 19 bases spanning the gap. For the CDR3, the DNA is TGCGCCAGCAGCCCGGGGGTTTTTTCAGGGAACAAAAACATTCAGTACTTC. It encodes CASSPGVFSGNKNIQYF.

The rearrangement uses TRBV28 and TRBJ2-7; 12 nucleotides line up with TRBD2. V lost 7 bases, J lost 10 bases, and 17 bases stayed unmatched. The CDR3 is 16 residues long. Germline CDR1 is MDHEN and CDR2 is SYDVKM. The CDR3 nucleotides are TGTGCCAGCAATAAACTAGCGGGAGGTAGAGCGAGGGATCAGTACTTC. Translation: CASNKLAGGRARDQYF. The complete variable domain, with remaining parts taken from reference TRBV28 and TRBJ2-7, reads DVKVTQSSRYLVKRTGEKVFLECVQDMDHENMFWYRQDPGLGLRLIYFSYDVKMKEKGDIPEGYSVSREKKERFSLILESASTNQTSMYLCASNKLAGGRARDQYFGPGTRLTVT.

The chain couples TRBV18 to TRBJ2-2, with D unresolved. Germline CDR1 KGHSH, CDR2 LQKENI. V was pared by 0 bases and J by 0 bases, with 8 bases between. CDR3 length: 16 amino acids. For the CDR3, the DNA is TGTGCCAGCTCACCACCTCAAGGATCGAACACCGGGGAGCTGTTTTTT. Translation: CASSPPQGSNTGELFF.

Here the CDR3 reads CASSLAGGPPETQYF. The CDR3 DNA sequence: TGCGCCAGCAGCTTAGCGGGGGGGCCCCCAGAGACCCAGTACTTC. The V call is TRBV5-1, the J call TRBJ2-5; TRBD2 agrees at 10 bases. The germline gives CDR1 SGHRS, CDR2 YFSETQ. The CDR3 spans 15 residues. Trimming at V came to 2 bases and at J to 4 bases, leaving 5 bases not matched to a gene. The full variable domain, rest sourced from reference TRBV5-1 and TRBJ2-5, is KAGVTQTPRYLIKTRGQQVTLSCSPISGHRSVSWYQQTPGQGLQFLFEYFSETQRNKGNFPGRFSGRQFSNSRSEMNVSTLELGDSALYLCASSLAGGPPETQYFGPGTRLLVL.

The rearrangement uses TRBV9 and TRBJ2-1; 13 nucleotides match TRBD2. V lost 3 bases to trimming and J lost 9 bases; unmatched junction nucleotides: 6. Per germline, CDR1 SGDLS and CDR2 YYNGEE. The CDR3 consists of 15 residues. The chain's CDR3 is CASSAGGLAGTEQFF. The CDR3 DNA sequence: TGTGCCAGCAGCGCGGGGGGACTAGCGGGAACTGAGCAGTTCTTC.

The CDR3 DNA follows: TGTGCCAGCACCGCACCGGATGCCTATAATTCACCCCTCCACTTT. Its protein is CASTAPDAYNSPLHF. The chain uses TRBV28 and TRBJ1-6; D uncertain. The CDR3 totals 15 residues. Germline V lookup: CDR1 MDHEN, CDR2 SYDVKM. Between the trimmed V and J ends, which lost 7 bases and 2 bases, there was a span of 12 bases.

The V gene is TRBV19, the J gene TRBJ2-5; D is unclear. This CDR3 has 13 amino acids. V was clipped by 3 bases and J by 6 bases, with 11 bases between them. Germline V gives CDR1 LNHDA, CDR2 SQIVND (reference sequence). CDR3 sequence: CASSISGRKTQYF. The CDR3, as DNA: TGTGCCAGTAGTATCTCGGGCAGAAAGACCCAGTACTTC.

By sample fraction, this clone is medium-sized. DNA for the CDR3: TGTGCCAGCAGCTCTAAGGGCCCCAGGGGGCATGATGGCTACACCTTC. Residues: CASSSKGPRGHDGYTF. The chain combines TRBV7-9 with TRBJ1-2; 8 nucleotides agree with TRBD1. J gave up 6 bases and V 4 bases, and 13 bases lay outside the gene matches. The CDR3 consists of 16 residues. The germline V gene has CDR1 SEHNR and CDR2 FQNEAQ (reference sequence).

This chain joins TRBV4-3 and TRBJ2-1; a possible D gene is TRBD2 (5 bases). This CDR3 comprises 18 residues. With 0 bases removed from V and 6 bases from J, the gap between germline ends came to 21 bases. CDR1 is LGHNA, CDR2 YSLEER, per germline. The CDR3 region is CASSQEGGRVAWGNEQFF. The CDR3 nucleotides are TGCGCCAGCAGCCAAGAAGGAGGTCGGGTAGCTTGGGGCAATGAGCAGTTCTTC.

This clone showed up just a few times. The rearrangement links TRBV2 to TRBJ2-1, with D unresolved. The germline V and J ends were trimmed by 7 bases and 5 bases, with 12 bases remaining between them. The CDR3 runs 13 residues. Germline assignment: CDR1 SNHLY and CDR2 FYNNEI. CDR3 nucleotides: TGTGCCAGCACCCTAGGACCAGACAATGAGCAGTTCTTC. Its translation: CASTLGPDNEQFF.

V gene TRBV19 combines with J gene TRBJ1-5, with 7 bases aligning to TRBD1. V lost 5 bases and J lost 2; bases outside the gene matches: 9. The CDR3 covers 16 residues. Germline V gene lookup returns CDR1 LNHDA and CDR2 SQIVND (reference sequence). The DNA for the CDR3 is TGTGCCAGTAGTGCACCCACAGGGGTGGGCAATCAGCCCCAGCATTTT. This translates into CASSAPTGVGNQPQHF.

This chain uses TRBV11-2 with TRBJ2-2; TRBD1 matches at 7 bases. The CDR3 contains 13 residues. Unmatched junction bases numbered 10, after V lost 5 bases and J lost 13 bases. Germline V CDR1 and CDR2: SGHAT, FQNNGV. The CDR3, as DNA: TGTGCCAGCAGCCGGTCACAGGGGAAGGGGCTGTTTTTT. This gives the protein CASSRSQGKGLFF.

The rearrangement joins TRBV6-5 to TRBJ2-2; 9 bases agree with TRBD2. V lost 9 bases and J lost 7; bases outside the gene matches: 6. From germline, CDR1 is MNHEY and CDR2 SVGAGI. This CDR3 contains 13 residues. The CDR3 nucleotides read TGTGCCAGTCGTTTTAGCGGGGGCGGGGAGCTGTTTTTT. It translates to CASRFSGGGELFF.

CDR3 loop: CASSLVGSEQFF. CDR3 coding DNA: TGTGCCAGCAGCTTGGTGGGAAGTGAGCAGTTCTTC. The chain joins TRBV5-4 to TRBJ2-1; unclear D gene. V dropped 0 bases and J dropped 9 bases, with 7 bases sitting between them. The CDR3 has 12 amino acids. CDR1 SGHNT and CDR2 YYREEE come from the germline V gene (reference sequence).

The V and J genes are TRBV7-2 and TRBJ2-7; D is undetermined. Germline V gene sequence: CDR1 SGHTA, CDR2 FQGNSA. V lost 0 bases, J lost 0 bases, and 6 bases lay in between. The CDR3 spans 14 residues. Written as DNA, the CDR3 is TGTGCCAGCAGCTTAGCACCCAGCTCCTACGAGCAGTACTTC. This sequence encodes CASSLAPSSYEQYF.

The chain carries TRBV9 and TRBJ2-1; 13 bases align to TRBD2. V shed 0 bases, J shed 3 bases, and the junction held 6 bases outside the gene matches. The CDR3 sequence is 18 residues long. Per germline, CDR1 SGDLS and CDR2 YYNGEE. The CDR3 loop is CASSVELAGGMVYNEQFF. CDR3 nucleotides: TGTGCCAGCAGCGTAGAACTAGCGGGAGGGATGGTCTACAATGAGCAGTTCTTC.

The chain links TRBV28 to TRBJ1-1; 10 bases align to TRBD1. CDR1 is MDHEN and CDR2 is SYDVKM in the germline V gene. The CDR3 has 15 residues. The V and J ends lost 4 bases and 6 bases, in that order; junction bases with no gene match: 8. CDR3 nucleotides: TGTGCCAGCAGTTCCGGGACAGGGGTTCGGGCTGAAGCTTTCTTT. The encoded protein is CASSSGTGVRAEAFF.

This clone was seen only a few times. This CDR3 reads CASSRESSPLHF. The CDR3 nucleotides are TGTGCCAGCAGCCGCGAGAGCTCACCCCTCCACTTT. The chain carries TRBV11-2 and TRBJ1-6; D is ambiguous. The CDR3 extends over 12 amino acids. Trimming stripped 5 bases from V and 10 bases from J, with 9 bases between. Germline lookup yields CDR1 SGHAT and CDR2 FQNNGV.

This clone was recorded a few times. V is TRBV6-5 and J is TRBJ2-3; 8 bases line up with TRBD2. The germline V gene encodes CDR1 MNHEY and CDR2 SVGAGI. Unmatched junction bases numbered 6, after V lost 6 bases and J lost 4 bases. There are 14 residues in the CDR3. CDR3 bases: TGTGCCAGCAGACCGCGACTAGCGTCAGATACGCAGTATTTT. This sequence encodes CASRPRLASDTQYF.

The V call is TRBV28, the J call TRBJ2-1, with D perhaps matching TRBD1 or TRBD2 (6 bases each). Trimming pared 3 bases from V and 10 bases from J, leaving 16 bases between. The CDR3 has 14 residues. Germline V gene data show CDR1 as MDHEN and CDR2 as SYDVKM. The CDR3 DNA follows: TGTGCCAGCAGTTTTCATCCCGGCGGGACAGAGCAGTTCTTC. Protein sequence: CASSFHPGGTEQFF.

The V gene is TRBV10-3, the J gene TRBJ1-4; 7 bases are a match to TRBD1. In germline, CDR1 is ENHRY, CDR2 SYGVKD. This CDR3 spans 14 amino acids. Trimming at V came to 4 bases and at J to 3 bases, leaving 2 bases not matched to a gene. The CDR3 nucleotides read TGTGCCATCAGTGGACAGGGATCTAATGAAAAACTGTTTTTT. It encodes CAISGQGSNEKLFF.

This clone was found once. The gene calls are TRBV11-2 and TRBJ1-2; D uncertain. This CDR3 has 13 amino acids. CDR1 and CDR2 (germline): SGHAT, FQNNGV. Trimming removed 5 bases from V and 4 bases from J, with 11 bases in between. The CDR3 spells CASSRTSGYGYTF. Written as DNA, the CDR3 is TGTGCCAGCAGCCGAACTAGCGGCTATGGCTACACCTTC.

This chain connects TRBV6-1 to TRBJ2-3, with D perhaps matching TRBD1 (5 bases). The germline CDR1 and CDR2 sequences are MNHNS and SASEGT. The CDR3 has 14 amino acids. Trimming stripped 2 bases from V and 2 bases from J, with 8 bases between. CDR3 in amino acids: CASSESGPTDTQYF. CDR3 DNA sequence: TGTGCCAGCAGTGAATCAGGGCCCACAGATACGCAGTATTTT.

J is TRBJ1-2 and V is TRBV4-1; tentative D call: TRBD1 (6 bases). There are 14 residues in the CDR3. Trimming took 4 bases from V and 4 from J, leaving 13 bases between them. The germline gives CDR1 MGHRA, CDR2 YSYEKL. In DNA, the CDR3 is TGCGCCAGCAGCCCACAACAGGGTCTCTATGGCTACACCTTC. Its protein is CASSPQQGLYGYTF.

J is TRBJ2-2 and V is TRBV6-1; D call uncertain. From germline, CDR1 is MNHNS and CDR2 SASEGT. The CDR3 is 12 residues long. V was trimmed by 8 bases and J by 4 bases, leaving 8 bases between them. The CDR3 nucleotides read TGTGCCAGCCCCCCATCCACCGGGGAGCTGTTTTTT. It yields the protein CASPPSTGELFF.

This rearrangement joins TRBV29-1 to TRBJ1-1; 9 bases fit TRBD1. The CDR3 is 12 amino acids. The junction had 6 bases not matched to a gene; V was cut back by 6 bases and J by 7 bases. Germline CDR1 SQVTM, CDR2 ANQGSEA. The CDR3 region is CSVGGQGSEAFF. CDR3 nucleotides: TGCAGCGTGGGGGGACAGGGAAGTGAAGCTTTCTTT.

The chain is built from TRBV19 and TRBJ1-1; 7 bases match TRBD1. From germline, CDR1 is LNHDA and CDR2 SQIVND (reference sequence). The CDR3 totals 14 residues. The J segment lost 6 bases and the V segment lost 6 bases, leaving 10 bases of the junction unmatched. The CDR3 DNA reads TGTGCCAGTAGAGTCGACAGGGCCCCCTCTGAAGCTTTCTTT. Its translation: CASRVDRAPSEAFF.

This chain joins TRBV30 and TRBJ1-1; 7 bases map to TRBD1. Germline V gene data show CDR1 as GTSNPN and CDR2 as SVGIG (reference sequence). CDR3 length: 15 amino acids. The trim removed 3 bases at V and 1 base at J, leaving 8 bases unmatched. The CDR3 coding sequence is TGTGCCTGGAGGACCAGGGGGGTAGGGAACACTGAAGCTTTCTTT. This translates into CAWRTRGVGNTEAFF.

Only a few counts were recorded for this clone. V gene TRBV5-1 combines with J gene TRBJ2-3; 9 bases line up with TRBD1. V dropped 2 bases and J dropped 2; count of bases not matched to a gene: 6. The CDR3 is 16 residues long. CDR1 is SGHRS, CDR2 YFSETQ, per germline. The DNA for the CDR3 is TGCGCCAGCAGCTTATTGGGACAGGGAGTCACAGATACGCAGTATTTT. Translated, it gives CASSLLGQGVTDTQYF.